This TCR beta chain was found in a study of cytomegalovirus exposure and HLA in healthy donors. Findings and caveats of the study: Most likely, a cluster of highly shared sequence variants arose as a sequencing artifact. Accounts indicate the classifier identified cytomegalovirus status with strong specificity and sensitivity.

Unrecorded immune exposures were likely, despite nominal health at sampling. V was clipped by 3 bases and J by 2 bases; unmatched bases: 6. There are 16 residues in the CDR3. Germline V CDR1 and CDR2: LGHNA, YSLEER. 60 Vbeta and 13 Jbeta primers were used in PCR. The table came from immunoSEQ multiplex PCR; TCRdb's copy has only in-frame clones and leaves some out. This table has 120,000 to 150,000 clones, 70% to 80% appearing once. This clone was seen only once. Antigen specificity is unknown. Sequencing was done on a sample of PBMCs. This receptor was obtained from a woman between 50 and 59 years old in good health and CMV-seropositive. This chain connects TRBV4-3 to TRBJ2-5; TRBD2 matches at 10 bases. CDR3 region: CASSQVGTSAQETQYF. CDR3 DNA: TGCGCCAGCAGCCAGGTTGGGACTAGCGCTCAAGAGACCCAGTACTTC.